This T cell receptor (beta chain) was captured in a study of control samples from healthy donors and cancer patients (dated by TCRdb to 2019 to 2021). Preparation of the library involved the immunoSEQ multiplex PCR assay. In its TCRdb copy, this immuneACCESS table keeps in-frame sequences only and misses some clones. Where compared with another copy, unresolved V genes explain less than half of these, and the others have no known cause. The table for this sample lists over 150,000 clones; around 90% of them were counted only once. Together, the top ten hold approximately 2% of the sample. From the germline V gene (reference sequence), CDR1 is PRHDT and CDR2 is FYEKMQ. Including cysteine and phenylalanine, the CDR3 has 12 amino acids. The retained sequence is limited to the CDR3, 36 bases, with the frame set at the first base. Relative to germline, V is 5 bases shorter and J is 6 bases shorter, with 10 bases between their ends.

A note on this clone: Which antigen it targets is not known. Qualities for individual bases were not recorded, and no much larger clone is one base off.

This clonotype was obtained from a middle-aged woman in good health. The sample was blood. Rearrangement joined TRBV13 to TRBJ1-1; the D gene is perhaps TRBD1, from 5 matching bases. CDR3 reads: CASSRGGAEAFF. The DNA sequence is given as TGTGCCAGCAGCCGGGGGGGAGCTGAAGCTTTCTTT.